This T cell receptor (beta chain) was identified during a study of CXCR3-negative and CXCR3-positive naive CD8 T cells (dated by TCRdb to about 2019). At the level of the whole study: In total, some 130 million TRB reads were obtained, or roughly 1.5 +/- 0.3 million reads per library. For the TRBV-TRBJ cluster analysis, the naive subsets came from 5 donors, while the memory cells came from 3 donors. Diversity and physicochemical repertoire analyses were performed on about a dozen donors pooled from two independent experiments. The paper as a whole reports these results and caveats: Both naive subsets had comparably high repertoire diversity, while memory CD8+ T cells had much lower repertoire diversity. Freshly isolated PBMCs were used for most assays because CXCR3 expression partially decreased after cryopreservation. TRB CDR3s from CXCR3-positive naive cells showed higher hydrophobicity (lower Kidera factor 4), lower energy, and higher strength and volume indices than CXCR3-negative naive cells. Naive CXCR3-negative and CXCR3-positive cells from the same donor showed similar TRBV-TRBJ usage, whereas memory cells showed distinct patterns. Because surface CD5, which has been linked to self-reactivity in mice, was comparable between naive subsets, TCR interaction strength was also inferred from TRB CDR3 physicochemical properties.

Via the germline V gene (reference sequence), CDR1 is SEHNR and CDR2 FQNEAQ. Taken from cysteine to phenylalanine, the CDR3 has 12 residues. Only the protein sequence is given. As concerns this clonotype: The antigen it binds to is not known.

Each CD8+ T cell subset was flow-sorted in triplicate, and 300,000 or so cells per subset were placed directly into RLT lysis buffer. To keep memory contaminants out, a stringent definition of naive CD8+ T cells was applied: CD45RO-CCR7+CD27+CD95-. Standard density gradient centrifugation was used to isolate peripheral blood mononuclear cells from buffy coats. A FACSAria III was used to flow-sort naive CD8+ T cells into CXCR3-negative and CXCR3-positive populations. An RNeasy Mini Kit was used to extract total RNA from the sorted cells. TCRdb shows the sequencer as NextSeq 550. The Human TCR Profiling Kit (MiLaboratory) was used to make UMI-labeled 5' RACE TRB cDNA libraries. The full amount of extracted RNA was used for cDNA synthesis, and the full amount of resulting cDNA was used for PCR amplification. The libraries were made side by side, with each library going through the same number of PCR cycles. Processing in the source paper ran as follows. About 53,000 +/- 9,400 unique UMI-labeled TRB cDNA molecules per library were extracted with MIGEC and MiXCR, with at least two reads per UMI required. Each library averaged roughly 36,000 +/- 9,600 functional in-frame TRB CDR3 nucleotide clonotypes without stop codons. After downsampling to 5000 UMI-labeled TRB molecules per sample, diversity metrics, including normalized Shannon-Wiener and Chao1, were computed in VDJtools. For the central five CDR3 residues, VDJtools calculated physicochemical properties weighted by clonotype size, namely interaction energy, strength, volume and Kidera factor 4. Following reprocessing of the reads by TCRdb, the data hold one row per CDR3 protein sequence and no DNA is available. The V and J calls and clone size come from TCRdb's table, not from the authors' own analysis. The sample table records some 130,000 distinct CDR3 sequences. 0.45% to 0.6% of the sample lies in the top ten.

The chain is made from TRBV7-9 and TRBJ1-1; TCRdb returns TRBD1, unconfirmable since there is no DNA. Sequenced: naive CXCR3- CD8+ T cells from blood. The cell subset or site label, read with the paper, signifies: CD45RO-CCR7+CD27+CD95- naive CD8+ T cells lacking CXCR3 (TNR3-). This clonotype was sampled from a human donor in good health. Some clones in this sample may be carry-over from other donors' samples. The encoded CDR3 is CASDPGDTEAFF.